This T cell receptor (beta chain) was captured by sequencing in a study of cytomegalovirus exposure and HLA in healthy donors (dated by TCRdb to about 2017). As for the study more broadly: According to a later analysis, the 120 or so validation repertoires were produced on the same platform as the approximately 620 repertoires of the first cohort. High-throughput TCR immunosequencing, statistical association of individual TCRs with disease status, and machine learning were combined to predict cytomegalovirus infection status. The study was designed to test whether signatures of past pathogen exposure could be identified by cataloging public T cell receptors. A separate validation cohort of 100 to 150 different subjects was used in addition to the roughly 720-subject first cohort.

Preparation of the library involved the immunoSEQ multiplex PCR assay. As for the original processing: A statistical classification framework was developed to diagnose cytomegalovirus status using the catalog of TCR beta chain sequences. Imported from immuneACCESS, the table was reduced by TCRdb to in-frame sequences with V and J called. These copies leave out some clones; in studies compared against another copy, an unresolved V gene accounts for under half, and the cause of the remainder is not known. The DNA was the basis for D and trimming; V, J and clone size are from that table. This sample gives around 130,000 clones in total; about nine tenths of them show up just once. Less than 1.5% of the sample comes from the top ten. Sequences SNHLY (CDR1) and FYNNEI (CDR2) are obtained from the germline V gene. V was cut back by 6 bases and J by 1 base, leaving a gap of 10 bases between them. Measured from the cysteine to the phenylalanine, the CDR3 is 14 residues long. Just the 42-base CDR3 DNA is kept, in frame starting at base 1.

General study outcomes and caveats: A later analysis found that TCRs clustered in the first cohort also tended to co-occur in the approximately 120 validation repertoires, with 94% of cluster scores above 0. The study gave a list of 150 to 200 TCR beta chains associated with cytomegalovirus. While some public TCRs were present in many individuals, most TCR sequences turned up only very rarely across donors. A later analysis lacked HLA typing for the validation cohort, so it scored co-occurrence in that cohort across all 120 repertoires. A few of the identified cytomegalovirus-associated TCR beta chains were confirmed in vitro to be specific for cytomegalovirus antigens. In both the original and validation cohorts, the classifier was reported to diagnose cytomegalovirus status with high specificity and sensitivity. It was suggested by the authors that the approach could potentially be generalized to other disease states and immunological phenotypes.

This clone was picked up one time. Its cognate antigen has yet to be identified. No per-base quality is available; no much larger clone lies one base away. Separate from the approximately 700-subject first cohort, the validation cohort of about 110 subjects was the group to which the donors belonged. The receptor's source is a man between 25 and 39 years old in good health and CMV-seronegative. Sequences were obtained from PBMCs. This chain is built from TRBV2 and TRBJ1-5; the D gene cannot be resolved reliably. In nucleotide form, the sequence is TGTGCCAGCAGGGCGGGTTTGAGCAATCAGCCCCAGCATTTT. Its protein reads: CASRAGLSNQPQHF. Extended through the reference TRBV2 and TRBJ1-5 proteins, this CDR3 yields the full variable domain: EPEVTQTPSHQVTQMGQEVILRCVPISNHLYFYWYRQILGQKVEFLVSFYNNEISEKSEIFDDQFSVERPDGSNFTLKIRSTKLEDSAMYFCASRAGLSNQPQHFGDGTRLSIL.